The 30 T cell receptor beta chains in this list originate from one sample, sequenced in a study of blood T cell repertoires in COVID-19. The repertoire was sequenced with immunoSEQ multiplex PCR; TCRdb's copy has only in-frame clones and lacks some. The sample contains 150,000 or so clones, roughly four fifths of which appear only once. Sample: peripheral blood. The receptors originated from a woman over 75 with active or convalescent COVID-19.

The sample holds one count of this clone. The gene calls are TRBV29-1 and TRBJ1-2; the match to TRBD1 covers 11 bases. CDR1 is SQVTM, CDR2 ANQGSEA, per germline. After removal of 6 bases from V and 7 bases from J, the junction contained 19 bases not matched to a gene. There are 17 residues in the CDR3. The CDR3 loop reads CSVRPTGTGGYTAGYTF. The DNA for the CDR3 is TGCAGCGTGAGACCCACCGGGACAGGGGGTTACACGGCTGGCTACACCTTC.

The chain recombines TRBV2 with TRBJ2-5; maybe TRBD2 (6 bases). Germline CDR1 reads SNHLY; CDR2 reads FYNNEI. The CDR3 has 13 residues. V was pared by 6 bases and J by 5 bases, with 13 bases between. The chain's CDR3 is CASSGSRLETQYF. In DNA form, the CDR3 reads TGTGCCAGCAGCGGGAGTAGGCTTGAGACCCAGTACTTC. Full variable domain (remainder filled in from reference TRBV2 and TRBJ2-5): EPEVTQTPSHQVTQMGQEVILRCVPISNHLYFYWYRQILGQKVEFLVSFYNNEISEKSEIFDDQFSVERPDGSNFTLKIRSTKLEDSAMYFCASSGSRLETQYFGPGTRLLVL.

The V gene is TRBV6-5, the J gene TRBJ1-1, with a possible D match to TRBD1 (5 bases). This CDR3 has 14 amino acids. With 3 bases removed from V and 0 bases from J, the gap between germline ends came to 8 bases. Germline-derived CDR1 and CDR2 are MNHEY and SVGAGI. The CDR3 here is CASSYGTMNTEAFF. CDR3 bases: TGTGCCAGCAGTTATGGGACTATGAACACTGAAGCTTTCTTT.

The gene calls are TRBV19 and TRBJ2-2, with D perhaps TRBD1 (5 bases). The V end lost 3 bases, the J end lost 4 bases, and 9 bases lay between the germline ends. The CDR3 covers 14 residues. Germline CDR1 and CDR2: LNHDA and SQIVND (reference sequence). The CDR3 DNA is TGTGCCAGTAGTATTGACAGTATCACCGGGGAGCTGTTTTTT. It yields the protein CASSIDSITGELFF.

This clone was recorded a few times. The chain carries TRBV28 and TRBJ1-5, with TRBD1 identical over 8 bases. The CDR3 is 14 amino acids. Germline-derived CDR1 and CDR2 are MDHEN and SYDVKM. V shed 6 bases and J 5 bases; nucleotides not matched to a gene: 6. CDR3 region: CASRAGQDYQPQHF. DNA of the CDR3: TGTGCCAGCAGGGCGGGACAGGATTATCAGCCCCAGCATTTT.

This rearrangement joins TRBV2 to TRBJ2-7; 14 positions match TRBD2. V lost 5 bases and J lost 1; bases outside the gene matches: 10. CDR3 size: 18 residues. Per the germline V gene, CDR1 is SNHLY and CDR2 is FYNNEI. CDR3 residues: CASSPRTSGGTWSYEQYF. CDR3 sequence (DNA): TGTGCCAGCAGTCCTCGGACTAGCGGGGGGACGTGGTCCTACGAGCAGTACTTC.

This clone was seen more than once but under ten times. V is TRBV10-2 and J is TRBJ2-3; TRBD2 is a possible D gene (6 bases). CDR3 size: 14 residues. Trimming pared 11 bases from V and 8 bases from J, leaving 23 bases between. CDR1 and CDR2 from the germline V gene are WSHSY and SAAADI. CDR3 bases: TGCGCCTCTCAGGACTACCCCTCCTTAGGTACGCAGTATTTT. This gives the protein CASQDYPSLGTQYF.

CDR3: CASSLPTSGGADTQYF. The CDR3 DNA sequence: TGTGCCAGCAGCTTGCCAACTAGCGGGGGCGCAGATACGCAGTATTTT. The V and J genes are TRBV5-6 and TRBJ2-3; 11 bases match TRBD2. Germline CDR1 and CDR2: SGHDT and YYEEEE. The CDR3 consists of 16 residues. Trimming removed 1 base from V and 4 bases from J; junction bases left unmatched: 5.

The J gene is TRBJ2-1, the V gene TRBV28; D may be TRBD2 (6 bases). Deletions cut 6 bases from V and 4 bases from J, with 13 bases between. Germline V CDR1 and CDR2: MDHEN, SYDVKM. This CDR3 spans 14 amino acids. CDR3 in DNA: TGTGCCAGCAGACTCAACGGGGGATACAATGAGCAGTTCTTC. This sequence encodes CASRLNGGYNEQFF. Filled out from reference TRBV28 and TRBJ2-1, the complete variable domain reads DVKVTQSSRYLVKRTGEKVFLECVQDMDHENMFWYRQDPGLGLRLIYFSYDVKMKEKGDIPEGYSVSREKKERFSLILESASTNQTSMYLCASRLNGGYNEQFFGPGTRLTVL.

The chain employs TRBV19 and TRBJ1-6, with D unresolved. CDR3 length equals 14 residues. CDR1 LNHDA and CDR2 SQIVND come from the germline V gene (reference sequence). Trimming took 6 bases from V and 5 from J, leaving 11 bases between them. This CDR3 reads CASRHWADNSPLHF. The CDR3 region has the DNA TGTGCCAGTAGACACTGGGCCGATAATTCACCCCTCCACTTT.

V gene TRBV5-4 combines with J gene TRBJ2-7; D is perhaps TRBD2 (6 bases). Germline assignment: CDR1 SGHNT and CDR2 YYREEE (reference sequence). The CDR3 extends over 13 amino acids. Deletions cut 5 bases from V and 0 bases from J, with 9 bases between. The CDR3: CASRRESSYEQYF. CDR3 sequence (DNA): TGTGCCAGCAGACGGGAGAGCTCCTACGAGCAGTACTTC.

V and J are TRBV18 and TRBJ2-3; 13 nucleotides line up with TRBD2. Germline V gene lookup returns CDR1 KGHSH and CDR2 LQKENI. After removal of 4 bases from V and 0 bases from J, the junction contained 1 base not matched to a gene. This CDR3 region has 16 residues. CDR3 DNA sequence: TGTGCCAGCTCACGGACTAGCGGGGGTAGCACAGATACGCAGTATTTT. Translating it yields CASSRTSGGSTDTQYF. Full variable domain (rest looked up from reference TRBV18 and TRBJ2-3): NAGVMQNPRHLVRRRGQEARLRCSPMKGHSHVYWYRQLPEEGLKFMVYLQKENIIDESGMPKERFSAEFPKEGPSILRIQQVVRGDSAAYFCASSRTSGGSTDTQYFGPGTRLTVL.

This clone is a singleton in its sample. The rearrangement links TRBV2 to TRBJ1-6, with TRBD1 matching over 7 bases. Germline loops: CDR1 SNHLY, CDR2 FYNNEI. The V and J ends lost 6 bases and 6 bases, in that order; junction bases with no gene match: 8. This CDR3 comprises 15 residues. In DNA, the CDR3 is TGTGCCAGCAGACCTACCGGGACAGCTAATTCACCCCTCCACTTT. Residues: CASRPTGTANSPLHF.

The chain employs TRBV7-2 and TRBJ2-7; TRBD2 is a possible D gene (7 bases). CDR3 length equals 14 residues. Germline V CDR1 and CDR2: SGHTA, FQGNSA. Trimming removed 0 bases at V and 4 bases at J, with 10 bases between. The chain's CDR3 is CASSLAAGAYEQYF. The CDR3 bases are TGTGCCAGCAGCTTAGCTGCGGGGGCGTACGAGCAGTACTTC.

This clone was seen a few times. In nucleotides, the CDR3 is TGCAGCGGCAGAGATCGACAGGGACGGTCTGAAGCTTTCTTT. Translation gives CSGRDRQGRSEAFF. This chain uses TRBV29-1 with TRBJ1-1, with TRBD1 matching over 7 bases. Germline assignment: CDR1 SQVTM and CDR2 ANQGSEA. The junction had 14 bases not matched to a gene; V was cut back by 7 bases and J by 6 bases. The CDR3 is 14 amino acids.

CDR3: CASSQDRGAYEQYF. The CDR3 nucleotides are TGTGCCAGCAGCCAAGACAGGGGCGCCTACGAGCAGTACTTC. The chain has TRBV14 and TRBJ2-7; D possibly corresponds to TRBD1 (6 bases). Trimming removed 0 bases from V and 2 bases from J, with 8 bases in between. This CDR3 is 14 amino acids long. The germline V gene encodes CDR1 SGHDN and CDR2 FVKESK.

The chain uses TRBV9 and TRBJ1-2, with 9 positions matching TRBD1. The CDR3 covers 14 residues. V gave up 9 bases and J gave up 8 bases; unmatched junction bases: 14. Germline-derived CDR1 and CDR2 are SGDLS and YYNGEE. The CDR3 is CATKPGQGLGGYTF. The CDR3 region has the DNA TGTGCCACCAAGCCGGGACAGGGACTTGGAGGCTACACCTTC.

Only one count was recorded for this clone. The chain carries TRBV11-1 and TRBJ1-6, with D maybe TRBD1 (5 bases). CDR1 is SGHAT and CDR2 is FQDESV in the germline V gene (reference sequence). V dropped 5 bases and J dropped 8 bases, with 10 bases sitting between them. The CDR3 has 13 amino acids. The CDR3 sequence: CASSNRQHSPLHF. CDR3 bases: TGTGCCAGCAGCAATCGACAGCATTCACCCCTCCACTTT.

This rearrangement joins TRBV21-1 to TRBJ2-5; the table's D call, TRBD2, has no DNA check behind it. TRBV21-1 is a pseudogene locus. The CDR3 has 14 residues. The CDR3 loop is CASTPPLGRETQYF. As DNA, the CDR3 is TGTGCCAGCACCCCGCCCCTCGGTCGCGAGACCCAGTACTTC.

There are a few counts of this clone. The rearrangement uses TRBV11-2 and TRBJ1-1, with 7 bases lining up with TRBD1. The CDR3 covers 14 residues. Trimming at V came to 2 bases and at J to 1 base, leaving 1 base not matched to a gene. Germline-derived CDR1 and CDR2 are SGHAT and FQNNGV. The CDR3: CASSLRQGNTEAFF. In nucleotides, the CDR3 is TGTGCCAGCAGCTTAAGACAGGGGAACACTGAAGCTTTCTTT.

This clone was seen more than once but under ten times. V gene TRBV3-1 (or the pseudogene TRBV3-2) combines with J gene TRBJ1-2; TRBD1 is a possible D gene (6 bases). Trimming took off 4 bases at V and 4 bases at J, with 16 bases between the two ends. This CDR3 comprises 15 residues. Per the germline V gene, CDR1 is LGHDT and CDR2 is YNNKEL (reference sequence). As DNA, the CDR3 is TGTGCCAGCAGCCCGAGACAGGTACTAAGCTATGGCTACACCTTC. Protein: CASSPRQVLSYGYTF.

The chain's CDR3 is CASRKTGVYGYTF. The CDR3 DNA reads as TGTGCCAGCAGAAAGACAGGGGTATATGGCTACACCTTC. The chain uses TRBV28 and TRBJ1-2, with TRBD1 identical over 8 bases. The CDR3 loop spans 13 amino acids. CDR1 is MDHEN and CDR2 is SYDVKM in the germline V gene. V dropped 6 bases and J dropped 5; count of bases not matched to a gene: 5.

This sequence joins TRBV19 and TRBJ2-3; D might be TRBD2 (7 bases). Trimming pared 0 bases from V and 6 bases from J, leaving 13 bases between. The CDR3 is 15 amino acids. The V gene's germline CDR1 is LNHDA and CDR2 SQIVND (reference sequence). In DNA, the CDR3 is TGTGCCAGTAGTATAGACGCGGGGGCCCCCGATACGCAGTATTTT. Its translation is CASSIDAGAPDTQYF.

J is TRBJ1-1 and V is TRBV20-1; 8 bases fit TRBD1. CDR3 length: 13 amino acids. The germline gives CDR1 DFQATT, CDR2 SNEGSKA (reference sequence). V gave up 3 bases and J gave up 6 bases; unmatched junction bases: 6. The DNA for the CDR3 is TGCAGTGCTAGTCGGCAGGGGGCACCTGAAGCTTTCTTT. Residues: CSASRQGAPEAFF.

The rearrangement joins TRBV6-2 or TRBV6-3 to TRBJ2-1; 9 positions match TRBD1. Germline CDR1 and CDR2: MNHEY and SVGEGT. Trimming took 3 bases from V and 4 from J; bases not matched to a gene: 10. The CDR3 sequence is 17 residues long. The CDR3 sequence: CASSYSQGATLYNEQFF. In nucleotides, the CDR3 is TGTGCCAGCAGTTATTCACAGGGGGCGACCCTATACAATGAGCAGTTCTTC.

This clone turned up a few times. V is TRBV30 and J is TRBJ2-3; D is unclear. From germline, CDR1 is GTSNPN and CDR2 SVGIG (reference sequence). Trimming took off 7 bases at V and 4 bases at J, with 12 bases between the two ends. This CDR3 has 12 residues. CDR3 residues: CASRVSADTQYF. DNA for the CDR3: TGTGCCTCCCGAGTCAGCGCAGATACGCAGTATTTT.

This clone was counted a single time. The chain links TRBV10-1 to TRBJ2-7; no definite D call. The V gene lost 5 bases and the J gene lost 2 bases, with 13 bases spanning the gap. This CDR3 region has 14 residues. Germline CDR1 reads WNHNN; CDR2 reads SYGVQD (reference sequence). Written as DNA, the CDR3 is TGCGCCAGCAGTCCCCTACCGACAACCTACGAGCAGTACTTC. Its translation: CASSPLPTTYEQYF.

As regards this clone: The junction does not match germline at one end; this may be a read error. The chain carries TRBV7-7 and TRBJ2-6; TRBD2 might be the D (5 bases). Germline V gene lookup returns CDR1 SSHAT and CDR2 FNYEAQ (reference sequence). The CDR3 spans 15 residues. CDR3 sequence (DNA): TGTGCTAGCACCCCCATCGGACTGGAGGCCAACGTCCTGACTTTC. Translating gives CASTPIGLEANVLTF.

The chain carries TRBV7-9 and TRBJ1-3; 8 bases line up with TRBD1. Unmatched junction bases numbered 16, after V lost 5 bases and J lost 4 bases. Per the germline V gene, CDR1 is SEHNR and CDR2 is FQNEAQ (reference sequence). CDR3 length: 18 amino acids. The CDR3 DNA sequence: TGTGCCAGCAGCACGCGAGACCGGACAGGGTCGGACGGAAACACCATATATTTT. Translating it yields CASSTRDRTGSDGNTIYF.

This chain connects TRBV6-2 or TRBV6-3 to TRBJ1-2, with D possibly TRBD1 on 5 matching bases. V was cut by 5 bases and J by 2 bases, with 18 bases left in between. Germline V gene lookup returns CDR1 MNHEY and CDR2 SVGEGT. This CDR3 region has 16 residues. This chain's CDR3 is CASSPNDRVKNYGYTF. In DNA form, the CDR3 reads TGTGCCAGCAGTCCCAACGACAGAGTCAAGAACTATGGCTACACCTTC.